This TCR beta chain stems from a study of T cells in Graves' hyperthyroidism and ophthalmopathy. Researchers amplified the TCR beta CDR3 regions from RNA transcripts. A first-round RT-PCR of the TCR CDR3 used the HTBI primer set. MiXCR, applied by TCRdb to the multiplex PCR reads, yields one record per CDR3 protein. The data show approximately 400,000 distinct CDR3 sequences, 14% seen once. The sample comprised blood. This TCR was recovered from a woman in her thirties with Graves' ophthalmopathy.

The CDR3 here is CATSGQAYNEQFF. The CDR3 DNA reads TGTGCCACCAGTGGACAGGCCTACAATGAGCAGTTCTTC. The V gene is TRBV24-1, the J gene TRBJ2-1, with D maybe TRBD1 (6 bases). This CDR3 is built from 13 residues. The V gene's germline CDR1 is KGHDR and CDR2 SFDVKD. Trimming pared 5 bases from V and 2 bases from J, leaving 6 bases between.